The 26 T cell receptor beta chains in this list originate from one sample, sequenced in a study of T cell repertoires in cytomegalovirus infection. For these TCRs, the target antigens are not known. TCRdb independently ran MiXCR on the reads; one entry per CDR3 protein. Of roughly 990,000 distinct CDR3 sequences in the sample, less than 35% were seen once. The sequenced sample was cultured CD8+ T cells from PBMCs, obtained from culture after CMV antigen stimulation. The receptor source for this set is a human donor in good health (CMV status not recorded). Some clones in this sample may be carry-over from other donors' samples.

This chain uses TRBV4-1 with TRBJ2-3; 8 bases fit TRBD2. From germline, CDR1 is MGHRA and CDR2 YSYEKL. The CDR3 sequence is 19 residues long. Losses at the gene ends were 3 bases for V and 5 bases for J; bases not matched to a gene: 19. The CDR3 here is CASSHPLSEGGGQVDTQYF. CDR3 bases: TGCGCCAGCAGCCATCCCCTGAGTGAGGGCGGGGGGCAGGTAGATACGCAGTATTTT.

Many counts were recorded for this clonotype. The rearrangement uses TRBV12-3 or TRBV12-4 and TRBJ1-5; no clear D. V dropped 3 bases and J dropped 0 bases, with 12 bases sitting between them. This CDR3 region has 16 residues. CDR3 sequence reads: CASSFGRPYSNQPQHF. CDR3 coding DNA: TGTGCCAGCAGTTTTGGCAGACCCTATAGCAATCAGCCCCAGCATTTT.

This clonotype appeared a few times. The chain combines TRBV6-1 with TRBJ1-2; D uncertain. V lost 6 bases, J lost 5 bases, and 13 bases lay in between. The CDR3 extends over 13 amino acids. Per the germline V gene, CDR1 is MNHNS and CDR2 is SASEGT. The CDR3 reads CASRDSTPYGYTF. CDR3 coding DNA: TGTGCCAGCAGGGATTCGACCCCGTATGGCTACACCTTC.

This clonotype was recorded once. A read error may explain this, as a much larger clone is one base away. The chain joins TRBV4-3 to TRBJ1-1; 10 positions match TRBD1. The CDR3 length is 16 residues. J lost 5 bases, V lost 4 bases, and 10 bases had no gene match. Germline V lookup: CDR1 LGHNA, CDR2 YSLEER. The CDR3 DNA is TGCGCCAGCAGCCCTGTCGGGACAGGGGAGGGGACTGAAGCTTTCTTT. Translation: CASSPVGTGEGTEAFF.

V is TRBV28 and J is TRBJ2-3, with D tentatively TRBD1 or TRBD2 (5 bases each). V shed 6 bases and J shed 4 bases, with 17 bases lying between them. From germline, CDR1 is MDHEN and CDR2 SYDVKM. The CDR3 consists of 15 residues. The CDR3 DNA reads TGTGCCAGCAGCCCCCGGGACGGGCCCCCAGATACGCAGTATTTT. This encodes CASSPRDGPPDTQYF.

The chain links TRBV4-1 to TRBJ1-1; D possibly corresponds to TRBD1 (5 bases). CDR1 and CDR2 from the germline V gene are MGHRA and YSYEKL. Trimming pared 1 base from V and 3 bases from J, leaving 9 bases between. This CDR3 is built from 14 residues. CDR3 amino acids: CASSQVGAYTEAFF. The DNA of the CDR3 is TGCGCCAGCAGCCAAGTAGGGGCTTACACTGAAGCTTTCTTT.

This clonotype was detected ten times or more. The chain couples TRBV12-3 or TRBV12-4 to TRBJ1-5; unclear D gene. The CDR3 runs 15 residues. V lost 6 bases, J lost 1 base, and 13 bases lay in between. The CDR3 is CASSPWLGSNQPQHF. CDR3 nucleotide sequence: TGTGCCAGCAGCCCATGGCTAGGGAGCAATCAGCCCCAGCATTTT.

This clonotype was detected only a few times. The chain combines TRBV7-6 with TRBJ2-7, with TRBD1 identical over 7 bases. The junction had 10 bases not matched to a gene; V was cut back by 6 bases and J by 2 bases. Germline V gene lookup returns CDR1 SGHVS and CDR2 FNYEAQ. The CDR3 totals 15 residues. For the CDR3, the DNA is TGTGCCAGCAGTCCAGAGGGGGCGGTCACCTACGAGCAGTACTTC. Its protein product is CASSPEGAVTYEQYF.

This chain uses TRBV6-5 with TRBJ2-1; no definite D call. Trimming shortened V by 7 bases and J by 5 bases, and 9 bases separated the two germline ends. This CDR3 has 12 residues. From germline, CDR1 is MNHEY and CDR2 SVGAGI. CDR3 nucleotides: TGTGCCAGCACCAACATGCACAATGAGCAGTTCTTC. Translated: CASTNMHNEQFF.

J is TRBJ2-7 and V is TRBV7-8; 11 bases are a match to TRBD1. Germline CDR1 and CDR2: SGHVS and FQNEAQ. V dropped 5 bases and J dropped 5; count of bases not matched to a gene: 2. The CDR3 spans 13 residues. The DNA for the CDR3 is TGTGCCAGCAGCCCGGGACAGGGGGACGAGCAGTACTTC. Residues: CASSPGQGDEQYF.

The chain combines TRBV6-1 with TRBJ2-7; D is unclear. CDR1 and CDR2 (germline): MNHNS, SASEGT. This CDR3 has 10 residues. V lost 8 bases to trimming and J lost 6 bases, with 8 bases between them. The DNA of the CDR3 is TGTGCCAGCGTATCTGGCGAGCAGTACTTC. As protein: CASVSGEQYF.

J is TRBJ1-1 and V is TRBV29-1, with 10 positions matching TRBD1. The CDR3 contains 14 residues. CDR1 is SQVTM, CDR2 ANQGSEA, per germline. The V gene end was trimmed by 5 bases and the J gene end by 4 bases; junction bases not matched to a gene: 7. The CDR3 coding sequence is TGCAGCGTTTTACCGGGACAGGGGAGCACTGAAGCTTTCTTT. Translated, it gives CSVLPGQGSTEAFF.

V usage is TRBV10-3 and J usage is TRBJ2-3, with D possibly being TRBD2 (6 bases). CDR3 size: 14 residues. Trimming removed 4 bases from V and 5 bases from J, with 13 bases in between. The germline gives CDR1 ENHRY, CDR2 SYGVKD. The DNA for the CDR3 is TGTGCCATCAGTGGAGGAAGGGAGGTAGATACGCAGTATTTT. Its protein is CAISGGREVDTQYF.

This chain connects TRBV9 to TRBJ2-1; 12 bases match TRBD1. The CDR3 extends over 15 amino acids. J was trimmed by 9 bases and V by 4 bases; bases with no gene match: 8. CDR1 SGDLS and CDR2 YYNGEE come from the germline V gene. The CDR3 bases are TGTGCCAGCAGCCCCCGGGACAGGGGGCGCGGTGAGCAGTTCTTC. Translating gives CASSPRDRGRGEQFF.

The sample holds many counts of this clonotype. This chain connects TRBV12-3 or TRBV12-4 to TRBJ2-1, with 7 bases matching TRBD1. The length of the CDR3 is 16 residues. V was pared by 5 bases and J by 0 bases, with 7 bases of the junction left unmatched. CDR3 in DNA: TGTGCCAGCAGTCGAATGGGACAGTTCTCCTACAATGAGCAGTTCTTC. Amino acid sequence: CASSRMGQFSYNEQFF.

This clonotype is a singleton in its sample. This may stem from a read error, because a much larger clone lies one nucleotide away. The chain carries TRBV7-6 and TRBJ2-5; D call uncertain. CDR3 length equals 12 residues. Per the germline V gene, CDR1 is SGHVS and CDR2 is FNYEAQ. CDR3 coding DNA: TGTGCCAGCAGTTCCAGGCGAGAGACCCAGCACTTC. It specifies CASSSRRETQHF.

About this clonotype itself: The junction and the germline gene differ at one end; a read error may be behind it. The V and J genes are TRBV4-1 and TRBJ1-1; weak D call: TRBD1 (5 bases). The length of the CDR3 is 16 residues. Germline-derived CDR1 and CDR2 are MGHRA and YSYEKL. The CDR3 sequence is CASSQPLGDMNTEAFF. The CDR3 nucleotides are TGTGCCAGCAGCCAACCCCTGGGGGATATGAACACTGAAGCTTTCTTT.

This sequence joins TRBV2 and TRBJ2-1, with TRBD1 matching over 10 bases. CDR1 and CDR2 (germline): SNHLY, FYNNEI. The junction had 12 bases not matched to a gene; V was cut back by 11 bases and J by 5 bases. This CDR3 has 15 residues. The CDR3 DNA reads as TGTGCCGGCGTTCTTCCGGGACAGGGGAACAATGAGCAGTTCTTC. Residues: CAGVLPGQGNNEQFF.

The chain is built from TRBV27 and TRBJ1-5; D perhaps matches TRBD1 (6 bases). The V end was cut by 4 bases, the J end by 5 bases, with 12 bases between. CDR1 and CDR2 (germline): MNHEY, SMNVEV (reference sequence). CDR3 length: 14 amino acids. CDR3 protein: CASSWGLGDQPQHF. For the CDR3, the DNA is TGTGCCAGCAGTTGGGGGCTGGGGGATCAGCCCCAGCATTTT.

The chain links TRBV2 to TRBJ1-1, with D possibly matching TRBD1 (6 bases). Between the trimmed V and J ends, which lost 7 bases and 1 base, there was a span of 10 bases. There are 13 residues in the CDR3. CDR1 is SNHLY and CDR2 is FYNNEI in the germline V gene. CDR3 in amino acids: CASTPGANTEAFF. The CDR3 nucleotides read TGTGCCAGCACCCCAGGGGCGAACACTGAAGCTTTCTTT.

This clonotype was found a few times. This chain uses TRBV12-5 with TRBJ1-1; TRBD1 agrees at 7 bases. The CDR3 is made up of 14 amino acids. Germline V gene sequence: CDR1 LGHNT, CDR2 FRNRAP. The trim removed 3 bases at V and 1 base at J, leaving 2 bases unmatched. The CDR3 region is CASGFRTGNTEAFF. The CDR3 DNA follows: TGTGCTAGTGGTTTCCGGACAGGGAACACTGAAGCTTTCTTT. Full variable domain (rest looked up from reference TRBV12-5 and TRBJ1-1): DARVTQTPRHKVTEMGQEVTMRCQPILGHNTVFWYRQTMMQGLELLAYFRNRAPLDDSGMPKDRFSAEMPDATLATLKIQPSEPRDSAVYFCASGFRTGNTEAFFGQGTRLTVV.

The chain carries TRBV5-1 and TRBJ2-3; D gene uncertain. Germline CDR1 SGHRS, CDR2 YFSETQ. This CDR3 comprises 15 residues. V shed 2 bases and J shed 6 bases, with 16 bases lying between them. The chain's CDR3 is CASSLPINEADTQYF. The CDR3 nucleotides read TGCGCCAGCAGCTTACCAATAAACGAGGCGGATACGCAGTATTTT.

The V call is TRBV27, the J call TRBJ2-6; D unresolved. This CDR3 is 15 amino acids long. Germline CDR1 and CDR2: MNHEY and SMNVEV (reference sequence). Trimming stripped 4 bases from V and 0 bases from J, with 7 bases between. CDR3 sequence reads: CASSWVSSGANVLTF. Written as DNA, the CDR3 is TGTGCCAGCAGTTGGGTTAGCTCTGGGGCCAACGTCCTGACTTTC.

This clonotype was found a few times. This sequence joins TRBV7-6 and TRBJ1-1; D call uncertain. Germline V gene data show CDR1 as SGHVS and CDR2 as FNYEAQ. Trimming removed 5 bases at V and 1 base at J, with 14 bases between. The CDR3 consists of 15 residues. Here the CDR3 reads CASSPQEGGNTEAFF. CDR3 DNA: TGTGCCAGCAGCCCCCAGGAGGGAGGGAACACTGAAGCTTTCTTT.

This clonotype has only a few counts. The chain employs TRBV11-2 and TRBJ2-7; unclear D gene. CDR3 size: 12 residues. V lost 0 bases and J 7 bases, leaving 7 bases between the germline ends. Germline lookup yields CDR1 SGHAT and CDR2 FQNNGV. Here the CDR3 DNA reads TGTGCCAGCAGCTTAGATCCGCATGAGCAGTACGTC. Its translation: CASSLDPHEQYV.

This chain's CDR3 is CASSGRDSVNTEAFF. As DNA, the CDR3 is TGTGCCAGTAGTGGCCGGGACAGTGTGAACACTGAAGCTTTCTTT. The chain uses TRBV19 and TRBJ1-1; 7 bases are a match to TRBD1. The germline V gene encodes CDR1 LNHDA and CDR2 SQIVND (reference sequence). This CDR3 contains 15 residues. V gave up 5 bases and J gave up 0 bases; unmatched junction bases: 6.